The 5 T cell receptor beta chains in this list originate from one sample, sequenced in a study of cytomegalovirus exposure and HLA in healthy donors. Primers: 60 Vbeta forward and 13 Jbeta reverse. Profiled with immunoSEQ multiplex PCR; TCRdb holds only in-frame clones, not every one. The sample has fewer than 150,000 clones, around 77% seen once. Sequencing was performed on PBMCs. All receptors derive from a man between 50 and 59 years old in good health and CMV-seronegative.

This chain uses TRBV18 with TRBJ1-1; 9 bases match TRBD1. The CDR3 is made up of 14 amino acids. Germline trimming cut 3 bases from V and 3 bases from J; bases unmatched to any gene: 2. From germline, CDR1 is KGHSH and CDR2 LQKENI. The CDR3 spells CASSPTGGDTEAFF. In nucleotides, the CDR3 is TGTGCCAGCTCACCGACAGGGGGGGACACTGAAGCTTTCTTT.

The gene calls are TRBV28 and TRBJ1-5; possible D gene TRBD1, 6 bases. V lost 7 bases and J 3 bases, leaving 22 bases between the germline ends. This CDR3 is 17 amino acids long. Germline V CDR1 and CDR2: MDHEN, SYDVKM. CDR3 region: CASTIVSSGALNQPQHF. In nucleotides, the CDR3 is TGTGCCAGCACCATAGTTAGTTCAGGGGCACTCAATCAGCCCCAGCATTTT. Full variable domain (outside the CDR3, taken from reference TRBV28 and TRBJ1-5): DVKVTQSSRYLVKRTGEKVFLECVQDMDHENMFWYRQDPGLGLRLIYFSYDVKMKEKGDIPEGYSVSREKKERFSLILESASTNQTSMYLCASTIVSSGALNQPQHFGDGTRLSIL.

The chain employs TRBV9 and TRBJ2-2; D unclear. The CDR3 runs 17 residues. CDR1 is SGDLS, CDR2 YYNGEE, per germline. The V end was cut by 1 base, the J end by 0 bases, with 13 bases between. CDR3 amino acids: CASSVRLASSNTGELFF. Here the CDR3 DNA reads TGTGCCAGCAGCGTACGACTTGCCAGCTCGAACACCGGGGAGCTGTTTTTT.

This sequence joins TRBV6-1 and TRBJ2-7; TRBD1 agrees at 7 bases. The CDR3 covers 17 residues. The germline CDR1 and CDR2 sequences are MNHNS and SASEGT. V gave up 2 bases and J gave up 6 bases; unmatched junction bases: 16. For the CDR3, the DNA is TGTGCCAGCAGTGAAAGCGCGAGGGCAGGGGGATGGTCCGAGCAGTACTTC. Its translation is CASSESARAGGWSEQYF.

In nucleotides, the CDR3 is TGTGCCACCCGGGACAACCAAGAGACCCAGTACTTC. It translates to CATRDNQETQYF. The chain couples TRBV10-3 to TRBJ2-5, with D perhaps matching TRBD1 (6 bases). This CDR3 is 12 amino acids long. V gave up 10 bases and J gave up 0 bases, with 9 bases separating them. The germline V gene has CDR1 ENHRY and CDR2 SYGVKD.